Each of the 2 T cell receptor beta chains below was sequenced from the same sample in a study of shared clonotypes between healthy human individuals. Only in-frame clones appear in the TCRdb table, and some are missing; sequencing was by immunoSEQ multiplex PCR. The table includes hundreds of thousands of clones, less than 85% detected once. Sequencing was done on a sample of memory CD4+ T cells sorted from blood. Subset meaning: CD45RA-negative fraction. All receptors derive from a woman in her twenties or thirties in good health.

The V and J genes are TRBV5-4 and TRBJ2-1; perhaps TRBD1 as D (6 bases). Germline loops: CDR1 SGHNT, CDR2 YYREEE (reference sequence). Between the trimmed V and J ends, which lost 4 bases and 1 base, there was a span of 12 bases. CDR3 length equals 15 residues. CDR3 protein: CASSPPRGSYNEQFF. CDR3 DNA sequence: TGTGCCAGCAGCCCCCCGAGGGGGTCCTACAATGAGCAGTTCTTC.

This chain connects TRBV4-1 to TRBJ1-5; weak D call: TRBD1 (6 bases). The CDR3 sequence is 15 residues long. V lost 4 bases, J lost 7 bases, and 17 bases lay in between. CDR1 is MGHRA, CDR2 YSYEKL, per germline. The CDR3 loop reads CASSLNRDSRQPQHF. CDR3 sequence (DNA): TGCGCCAGCAGCCTCAACAGGGATTCACGACAGCCCCAGCATTTT.